This T cell receptor beta chain appears in the sequencing data of a study of blood T cell repertoires in COVID-19. Study details: Some COVID-19 samples were acute and others convalescent; all came from the United States, Italy and Spain. T cells, B-cell-depleted T cells, or PBMCs supplied cDNA or gDNA.

In the original workflow: The authors estimated nucleated cell counts from reference gene primer amplification. The protocol was immunoSEQ multiplex PCR, while the TCRdb copy is restricted to in-frame clones and leaves out a portion. D and trimming come from the DNA, and the V and J calls and clone size come from that table. The profile shows approximately 300,000 clones, roughly nine tenths of them singletons. Participants' own reports of clinical history determined their cohort assignment. The germline V gene has CDR1 WSHSY and CDR2 SAAADI. This CDR3 spans 15 amino acids. Trimming removed 6 bases from V and 3 bases from J; junction bases left unmatched: 8.

Specimen: PBMCs or T cells enriched from blood (not recorded which). The chain has TRBV10-2 and TRBJ2-5; 9 nucleotides line up with TRBD2. This TCR was recovered from a woman aged 30 to 39 who had recovered from COVID-19. The CDR3 region is CASSPTSGDKETQYF. The CDR3 nucleotides read TGCGCCAGCAGCCCGACTAGCGGAGATAAAGAGACCCAGTACTTC.